A single sample gave rise to the 2 T cell receptor beta chains below, sequenced in a study of radiation and T cells in renal cell carcinoma. Repertoires were generated with immunoSEQ multiplex PCR, while TCRdb's copy carries only in-frame clones and drops some. The table records approximately 18,000 clones, roughly two thirds of them present only once. Documented treatment: 15 Gy SBRT to primary tumor, nephrectomy 4 weeks later. The source material was tumor tissue, sampled from a patient whose treatment included radiotherapy and nephrectomy. Receptor source: a woman aged 70-85 years with renal cell carcinoma.

This rearrangement joins TRBV7-2 to TRBJ1-1; tentatively, D is TRBD1 (6 bases). The CDR3 has 15 residues. From germline, CDR1 is SGHTA and CDR2 FQGNSA. V lost 4 bases and J 0 bases, leaving 12 bases between the germline ends. This chain's CDR3 is CASSSQGRVNTEAFF. CDR3 in DNA: TGTGCCAGCAGCTCACAGGGTCGGGTGAACACTGAAGCTTTCTTT. Together with reference TRBV7-2 and TRBJ1-1, the CDR3 gives the full variable domain: GAGVSQSPSNKVTEKGKDVELRCDPISGHTALYWYRQSLGQGLEFLIYFQGNSAPDKSGLPSDRFSAERTGGSVSTLTIQRTQQEDSAVYLCASSSQGRVNTEAFFGQGTRLTVV.

V is TRBV6-5 and J is TRBJ2-7, with a tentative D call TRBD1 (5 bases). This CDR3 has 12 amino acids. Between the trimmed V and J ends, which lost 6 bases and 4 bases, there was a span of 10 bases. Germline V gene data show CDR1 as MNHEY and CDR2 as SVGAGI. In DNA, the CDR3 is TGTGCCAGCAGAAAGGACAATTACGAGCAGTACTTC. This sequence encodes CASRKDNYEQYF.